The 3 T cell receptor beta chains reported below all come from one sample, sequenced in a study of blood T cell repertoires in COVID-19. TCRdb's copy holds only in-frame clones and misses some; the assay was immunoSEQ multiplex PCR. The sample records 30,000 or so clones, roughly 90% being singletons. The material sequenced was peripheral blood. The receptors were sampled from a human donor in a cohort sampled during active COVID-19.

As DNA, the CDR3 is TGTGCCAGTAGTATCCGGGTGGGGGCCCACTACGAGCAGTACTTC. Its translation is CASSIRVGAHYEQYF. This chain joins TRBV19 and TRBJ2-7; a weak D match, TRBD1 (6 bases). V lost 3 bases, J lost 3 bases, and 15 bases lay in between. Per germline, CDR1 LNHDA and CDR2 SQIVND (reference sequence). The CDR3 has 15 residues. The complete variable domain, with remaining parts taken from reference TRBV19 and TRBJ2-7, reads DGGITQSPKYLFRKEGQNVTLSCEQNLNHDAMYWYRQDPGQGLRLIYYSQIVNDFQKGDIAEGYSVSREKKESFPLTVTSAQKNPTAFYLCASSIRVGAHYEQYFGPGTRLTVT.

Note on this clone: One junction end does not reproduce the germline sequence, and a read error may be involved. V gene TRBV2 combines with J gene TRBJ2-7, with D possibly being TRBD1 (5 bases). The CDR3 contains 11 residues. Germline V gene data show CDR1 as SNHLY and CDR2 as FYNNEI. The CDR3 DNA sequence: TGTGCCAGCAGTGAAGCGGGGCAAGAGAACTTC. Translated, it gives CASSEAGQENF.

The chain carries TRBV11-2 and TRBJ1-4; D might be TRBD1 (5 bases). The CDR3 runs to 14 residues. Trimming stripped 5 bases from V and 5 bases from J, with 12 bases between. Germline V gene sequence: CDR1 SGHAT, CDR2 FQNNGV. The CDR3 DNA follows: TGTGCCAGCAGCGGGGGGTCCGTAAATGAAAAACTGTTTTTT. Its translation: CASSGGSVNEKLFF.